Below are 9 T cell receptor beta chains sequenced from a single sample in a study of cytomegalovirus exposure and HLA in healthy donors. Amplification used 60 Vbeta primers and 13 Jbeta primers. This table comes from immunoSEQ multiplex PCR, and its TCRdb copy is limited to in-frame clones, with some not included. The sample contains 220,000 or so clones, roughly 70% of which appear only once. Sample: PBMCs. The source of these receptors is a woman in her thirties in good health and CMV-seronegative.

V is TRBV11-2 and J is TRBJ2-1; possible D gene TRBD2, 6 bases. Trimming cost V 4 bases and J 8 bases, with 15 bases left between them. Germline lookup yields CDR1 SGHAT and CDR2 FQNNGV. The CDR3 has 14 residues. This CDR3 reads CASSSAGGTHEQFF. For the CDR3, the DNA is TGTGCCAGCAGCTCGGCCGGGGGTACGCATGAGCAGTTCTTC.

V gene TRBV5-8 combines with J gene TRBJ2-1, with D tentatively TRBD1 (6 bases). CDR3 length equals 13 residues. V was trimmed by 0 bases and J by 7 bases, leaving 8 bases between them. The germline CDR1 and CDR2 sequences are SGHTS and YDEGEE. CDR3 amino acids: CASSLGTANEQFF. DNA for the CDR3: TGTGCCAGCAGCTTGGGGACAGCAAATGAGCAGTTCTTC.

V is TRBV29-1 and J is TRBJ2-1; 14 nucleotides agree with TRBD2. The CDR3 is 16 residues long. Trimming took 6 bases from V and 9 from J; bases not matched to a gene: 13. The germline gives CDR1 SQVTM, CDR2 ANQGSEA. This CDR3 is CSVGTTGTSGSGEQFF. The CDR3 bases are TGCAGCGTGGGTACTACCGGGACTAGCGGGAGTGGTGAGCAGTTCTTC.

The chain couples TRBV19 to TRBJ1-6, with D uncertain. Germline-derived CDR1 and CDR2 are LNHDA and SQIVND (reference sequence). V lost 4 bases and J 7 bases, leaving 11 bases between the germline ends. This CDR3 region has 14 residues. CDR3 nucleotides: TGTGCCAGTAGTACCTCGTCCGGGAATTCACCCCTCCACTTT. Translating gives CASSTSSGNSPLHF. The variable domain in full, with the rest retrieved from reference TRBV19 and TRBJ1-6, is DGGITQSPKYLFRKEGQNVTLSCEQNLNHDAMYWYRQDPGQGLRLIYYSQIVNDFQKGDIAEGYSVSREKKESFPLTVTSAQKNPTAFYLCASSTSSGNSPLHFGNGTRLTVT.

The chain couples TRBV19 to TRBJ2-1; 9 bases are shared with TRBD1. CDR3 size: 20 residues. Germline-derived CDR1 and CDR2 are LNHDA and SQIVND (reference sequence). Losses at the gene ends were 5 bases for V and 0 bases for J; bases not matched to a gene: 17. The CDR3 DNA reads TGTGCCAGTAGTCGGACACTCACGGGACAGGGAGGTAGCTCCTACAATGAGCAGTTCTTC. Amino acid sequence: CASSRTLTGQGGSSYNEQFF.

This chain uses TRBV30 with TRBJ1-2; a weak D match, TRBD1 (5 bases). The CDR3 runs 13 residues. Germline CDR1 and CDR2: GTSNPN and SVGIG (reference sequence). The V gene lost 5 bases and the J gene lost 4 bases, with 14 bases spanning the gap. CDR3 bases: TGTGCCTGGCAACAGGAAGGTACCTATGGCTACACCTTC. Translated, it gives CAWQQEGTYGYTF. Variable domain in full (rest from reference TRBV30 and TRBJ1-2): SQTIHQWPATLVQPVGSPLSLECTVEGTSNPNLYWYRQAAGRGLQLLFYSVGIGQISSEVPQNLSASRPQDRQFILSSKKLLLSDSGFYLCAWQQEGTYGYTFGSGTRLTVV.

The J gene is TRBJ1-1, the V gene TRBV7-9, with TRBD1 matching 9 bases. The CDR3 is 14 amino acids. Per germline, CDR1 SEHNR and CDR2 FQNEAQ (reference sequence). After removal of 5 bases from V and 1 base from J, the junction contained 2 bases not matched to a gene. The CDR3 DNA is TGTGCCAGCAGCCTGGGACAGGGGAACACTGAAGCTTTCTTT. Amino acids: CASSLGQGNTEAFF.

The chain is built from TRBV29-1 and TRBJ2-1; 8 bases map to TRBD1. The CDR3 is 14 residues long. J was trimmed by 5 bases and V by 3 bases; bases with no gene match: 6. Germline-derived CDR1 and CDR2 are SQVTM and ANQGSEA. The DNA of the CDR3 is TGCAGCGTTGACGTGGGACAGGTCGACAATGAGCAGTTCTTC. As protein: CSVDVGQVDNEQFF.

The chain couples TRBV18 to TRBJ1-6; a possible D gene is TRBD1 (5 bases). CDR3 length: 14 residues. Germline V gives CDR1 KGHSH, CDR2 LQKENI. The ends were cut back, 3 bases at V and 9 bases at J, with 12 bases in the middle. The CDR3 loop is CASSPEEGRSPLHF. The CDR3 nucleotides read TGTGCCAGCTCACCGGAGGAGGGACGTTCACCCCTCCACTTT.